One and the same sample provided the 2 T cell receptor beta chains below, sequenced in a study of blood T cell repertoires in COVID-19. Profiling relied on immunoSEQ multiplex PCR, and the TCRdb table lists in-frame clones only, not all of them. The data contain 200,000 or so clones, more than 85% of them singletons. Sequencing was carried out using peripheral blood. The receptors come from a man in his sixties or seventies with active or convalescent COVID-19.

V and J are TRBV2 and TRBJ1-5; a weak D match, TRBD1 (6 bases). Trimming cost V 4 bases and J 5 bases, with 18 bases left between them. There are 16 residues in the CDR3. CDR1 is SNHLY, CDR2 FYNNEI, per germline. CDR3 bases: TGTGCCAGCAGTGTATGGCAGGGGCTGGGAGATCAGCCCCAGCATTTT. This translates into CASSVWQGLGDQPQHF.

This chain connects TRBV7-2 to TRBJ2-1; D call uncertain. Germline-derived CDR1 and CDR2 are SGHTA and FQGNSA. This CDR3 is 13 amino acids long. V lost 1 base, J lost 6 bases, and 7 bases lay in between. The CDR3 DNA reads as TGTGCCAGCAGCTTAGACTCTCTCAATGAGCAGTTCTTC. Translated: CASSLDSLNEQFF.